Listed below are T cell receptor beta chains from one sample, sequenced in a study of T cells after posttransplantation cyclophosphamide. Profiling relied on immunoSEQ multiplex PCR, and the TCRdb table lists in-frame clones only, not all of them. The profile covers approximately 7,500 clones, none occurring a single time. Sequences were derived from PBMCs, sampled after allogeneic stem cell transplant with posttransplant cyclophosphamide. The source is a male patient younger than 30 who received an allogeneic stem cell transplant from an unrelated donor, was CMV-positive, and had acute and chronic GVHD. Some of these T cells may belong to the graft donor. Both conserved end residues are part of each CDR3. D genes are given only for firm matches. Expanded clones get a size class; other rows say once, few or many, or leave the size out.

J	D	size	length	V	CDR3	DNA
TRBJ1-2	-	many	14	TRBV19	CASSIYRANYGYTF	TGTGCCAGTAGTATCTACAGGGCGAACTATGGCTACACCTTC
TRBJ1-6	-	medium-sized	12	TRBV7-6	CASSPPGSPLHF	TGTGCCAGCAGCCCCCCGGGATCACCCCTCCACTTT
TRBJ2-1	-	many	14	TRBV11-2	CASSSSTAYNEQFF	TGTGCCAGCAGCTCCTCGACAGCTTACAATGAGCAGTTCTTC
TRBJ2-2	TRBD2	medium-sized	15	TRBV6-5	CASSYTSGGTGELFF	TGTGCCAGCAGTTACACTAGCGGGGGTACCGGGGAGCTGTTTTTT
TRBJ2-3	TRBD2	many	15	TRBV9	CASSVGLAVADTQYF	TGTGCCAGCAGCGTAGGACTAGCGGTAGCAGATACGCAGTATTTT
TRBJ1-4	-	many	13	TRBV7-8	CASSFTTNEKLFF	TGTGCCAGCAGCTTTACAACTAATGAAAAACTGTTTTTT
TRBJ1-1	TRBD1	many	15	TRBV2	CASARETGGLTEAFF	TGTGCCAGCGCCCGAGAGACAGGGGGTCTCACTGAAGCTTTCTTT
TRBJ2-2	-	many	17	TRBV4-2	CASSQDRGARNTGELFF	TGTGCCAGCAGCCAAGATCGGGGGGCGCGTAATACCGGGGAGCTGTTTTTT
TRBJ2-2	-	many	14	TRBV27	CASRNRVDTGELFF	TGTGCCAGCAGAAACAGGGTAGACACCGGGGAGCTGTTTTTT
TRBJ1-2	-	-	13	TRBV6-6	CASKRAAGDGYTF	TGTGCCAGCAAACGGGCCGCAGGGGACGGCTACACCTTC
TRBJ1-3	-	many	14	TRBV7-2	CASRFLTAGNTIYF	TGTGCCAGCAGGTTTCTGACAGCTGGAAACACCATATATTTT
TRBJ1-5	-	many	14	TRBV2	CASRPEQGNQPQHF	TGTGCCAGCAGACCCGAGCAGGGTAATCAGCCCCAGCATTTT
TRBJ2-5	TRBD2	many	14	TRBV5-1	CASRHREGLETQYF	TGCGCCAGCAGGCATCGGGAGGGTTTAGAGACCCAGTACTTC
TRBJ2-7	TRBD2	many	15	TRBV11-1	CASSRTSGGDYEQYF	TGTGCCAGCAGCCGAACTAGCGGGGGGGACTACGAGCAGTACTTC
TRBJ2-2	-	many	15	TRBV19	CASSISTDLPGELFF	TGTGCCAGTAGTATCTCCACAGATCTCCCCGGGGAGCTGTTTTTT
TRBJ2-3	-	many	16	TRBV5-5	CASSWSGTPSTDTQYF	TGTGCCAGCAGCTGGTCCGGGACACCTAGCACAGATACGCAGTATTTT
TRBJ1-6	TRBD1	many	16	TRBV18	CASSRALGQYNSPLHF	TGTGCCAGCTCACGGGCTTTGGGACAGTATAATTCACCCCTCCACTTT
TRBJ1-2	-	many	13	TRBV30	CAWSGTGYYGYTF	TGTGCCTGGAGTGGTACGGGTTACTATGGCTACACCTTC
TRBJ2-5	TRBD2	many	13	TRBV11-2	CASSPSGGETQYF	TGTGCCAGCAGCCCCTCGGGGGGGGAGACCCAGTACTTC
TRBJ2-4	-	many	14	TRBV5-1	CASSFGDNLNIQYF	TGCGCCAGCAGCTTTGGGGACAACTTAAACATTCAGTACTTC
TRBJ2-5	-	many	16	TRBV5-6	CASSPERGGRLETQYF	TGTGCCAGCAGCCCCGAAAGAGGGGGTCGCCTGGAGACCCAGTACTTC
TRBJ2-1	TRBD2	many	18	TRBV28	CASSPVQGSGGSYNEQFF	TGTGCCAGCAGTCCAGTCCAGGGTAGCGGGGGATCCTACAATGAGCAGTTCTTC